The 14 T cell receptor beta chains listed next were all sequenced from one sample in a study of T cell changes during pregnancy in multiple sclerosis. Profiling relied on immunoSEQ multiplex PCR, and the TCRdb table lists in-frame clones only, not all of them. The sample consists of under 55,000 clones, around 90% of them appearing once. The sequenced sample was CD8+ T cells from peripheral blood mononuclear cells, obtained after pregnancy. Receptor source: a female donor with multiple sclerosis, enrolled in a pregnancy study.

The J gene is TRBJ2-3, the V gene TRBV9; D perhaps matches TRBD2 (7 bases). The germline V and J ends were trimmed by 2 bases and 2 bases, with 12 bases remaining between them. The CDR3 is 15 residues long. The germline gives CDR1 SGDLS, CDR2 YYNGEE. CDR3 region: CASSVAGALTDTQYF. CDR3 bases: TGTGCCAGCAGCGTCGCGGGGGCGCTCACAGATACGCAGTATTTT.

V usage is TRBV19 and J usage is TRBJ1-2, with 7 bases that match TRBD1. CDR1 is LNHDA and CDR2 is SQIVND in the germline V gene (reference sequence). Trimming removed 7 bases from V and 1 base from J; junction bases left unmatched: 9. The CDR3 has 15 amino acids. As DNA, the CDR3 is TGTGCCAGTATTAACAGGGGAGCCCTTAACTATGGCTACACCTTC. Translation: CASINRGALNYGYTF.

The chain uses TRBV5-8 and TRBJ1-5, with D perhaps TRBD1 (5 bases). V was cut by 4 bases and J by 2 bases, with 16 bases left in between. This CDR3 contains 16 residues. CDR1 is SGHTS, CDR2 YDEGEE, per germline. DNA for the CDR3: TGTGCCAGCAGCCTGACGCGGGGCATACGCAATCAGCCCCAGCATTTT. As protein: CASSLTRGIRNQPQHF.

This sequence joins TRBV5-6 and TRBJ1-1; TRBD1 aligns across 7 bases. The V segment lost 0 bases and the J segment 2 bases; nucleotides outside the gene matches: 4. Germline CDR1 SGHDT, CDR2 YYEEEE. The CDR3 loop spans 15 amino acids. CDR3 DNA sequence: TGTGCCAGCAGCTTGGGGGGGACAGTAAACACTGAAGCTTTCTTT. The encoded protein is CASSLGGTVNTEAFF.

The V and J genes are TRBV28 and TRBJ1-4; TRBD1 is a possible D gene (6 bases). CDR1 is MDHEN, CDR2 SYDVKM, per germline. The CDR3 spans 14 residues. Trimming stripped 5 bases from V and 8 bases from J, with 15 bases between. The CDR3 sequence is CASSISRGSEKLFF. DNA of the CDR3: TGTGCCAGCAGTATAAGCAGGGGCAGCGAAAAACTGTTTTTT.

The chain couples TRBV19 to TRBJ1-1; D is uncertain. This CDR3 has 12 residues. Germline loops: CDR1 LNHDA, CDR2 SQIVND (reference sequence). V lost 4 bases and J lost 3, with 6 bases in between. The CDR3 DNA sequence: TGTGCCAGTAGTACGCTAGACACTGAAGCTTTCTTT. Amino acid sequence: CASSTLDTEAFF.

This sequence joins TRBV14 and TRBJ1-1; 7 bases are shared with TRBD1. Unmatched junction bases numbered 3, after V lost 1 base and J lost 7 bases. The CDR3 extends over 13 amino acids. Germline CDR1 SGHDN, CDR2 FVKESK. The CDR3 sequence is CASSQGGQSEAFF. In DNA, the CDR3 is TGTGCCAGCAGCCAAGGGGGACAGAGTGAAGCTTTCTTT.

This chain links TRBV29-1 with TRBJ2-1, with 7 bases identical to TRBD1. The ends lost 6 bases at V and 3 bases at J; junction bases unmatched: 8. This CDR3 has 14 residues. CDR1 is SQVTM and CDR2 is ANQGSEA in the germline V gene. This chain's CDR3 is CSVSQGTDYNEQFF. CDR3 DNA sequence: TGCAGCGTGTCTCAGGGGACAGACTACAATGAGCAGTTCTTC.

The V and J genes are TRBV5-6 and TRBJ1-6; 7 nucleotides line up with TRBD1. From germline, CDR1 is SGHDT and CDR2 YYEEEE. The CDR3 has 16 amino acids. V trimming: 0 bases; J trimming: 3 bases; junction bases outside the gene matches: 3. This CDR3 reads CASSLGQGFYNSPLHF. The DNA of the CDR3 is TGTGCCAGCAGCTTGGGACAGGGATTCTATAATTCACCCCTCCACTTT.

This chain links TRBV5-1 with TRBJ2-7; the match to TRBD2 covers 7 bases. V trimming: 4 bases; J trimming: 0 bases; junction bases outside the gene matches: 10. Germline values: CDR1 SGHRS, CDR2 YFSETQ. CDR3 length equals 16 residues. The CDR3 bases are TGCGCCAGCAGCCTCCTCCACGGCGGGAGCTCCTACGAGCAGTACTTC. This gives the protein CASSLLHGGSSYEQYF.

This chain links TRBV6-5 with TRBJ2-3; D remains unclear. V was shortened by 0 bases and J by 1 base, with 5 bases between the two germline ends. This CDR3 region has 14 residues. Germline values: CDR1 MNHEY, CDR2 SVGAGI. The CDR3 region has the DNA TGTGCCAGCAGTTACTCAGTAGGCACAGATACGCAGTATTTT. Translation gives CASSYSVGTDTQYF.

The J gene is TRBJ2-1, the V gene TRBV4-2; D remains ambiguous. Germline V gene data show CDR1 as LGHNA and CDR2 as YNFKEQ. V shed 0 bases and J shed 9 bases, with 9 bases lying between them. This CDR3 has 13 residues. CDR3 residues: CASSQDVSVEQFF. CDR3 DNA: TGTGCCAGCAGCCAAGACGTGAGTGTTGAGCAGTTCTTC.

This clone was observed many times. The chain carries TRBV6-4 and TRBJ2-2; D is ambiguous. CDR3 size: 13 residues. Germline CDR1 reads MRHNA; CDR2 reads SNTAGT. The V end was cut by 3 bases, the J end by 5 bases, with 7 bases between. The CDR3 is CASSEADTGELFF. The CDR3 DNA is TGTGCCAGCAGTGAGGCGGATACCGGGGAGCTGTTTTTT.

The chain combines TRBV2 with TRBJ1-3, with TRBD1 matching over 8 bases. The CDR3 spans 14 residues. In germline, CDR1 is SNHLY, CDR2 FYNNEI. With 5 bases clipped from V and 8 bases from J, the junction kept 8 bases outside the gene matches. The CDR3 loop reads CASSPGQAAHTIYF. The DNA of the CDR3 is TGTGCCAGCAGTCCGGGACAGGCGGCTCACACCATATATTTT.